This entry lists 11 T cell receptor beta chains sequenced from one sample in a study of T cells in Graves' hyperthyroidism and ophthalmopathy. Amplification of TCR beta CDR3 regions used RNA as the template. With the HTBI primer set, the TCR CDR3 went through a first round of RT-PCR. In TCRdb, the multiplex PCR reads were re-called with MiXCR into one record per CDR3 protein. The table includes hundreds of thousands of distinct CDR3 sequences, 45% detected once. The sequencing sample was made of peripheral blood or thyroid tissue (not recorded which). These receptors were collected from an adult man with Graves' disease, either hyperthyroidism or ophthalmopathy (not recorded which).

The chain joins TRBV11-2 to TRBJ1-3, with unresolved D. Germline V CDR1 and CDR2: SGHAT, FQNNGV. V was cut by 6 bases and J by 4 bases, with 10 bases left in between. CDR3 size: 13 residues. CDR3 region: CASRQPMGNTIYF. The CDR3 DNA sequence: TGTGCCAGCAGGCAGCCCATGGGAAACACCATATATTTT.

The rearrangement joins TRBV5-6 to TRBJ1-1, with D perhaps TRBD1 (6 bases). The ends were cut back, 0 bases at V and 5 bases at J, with 14 bases in the middle. Per germline, CDR1 SGHDT and CDR2 YYEEEE. CDR3 size: 15 residues. CDR3 sequence: CASSLVLGAGTEAFF. The DNA of the CDR3 is TGTGCCAGCAGCTTGGTATTGGGGGCAGGTACTGAAGCTTTCTTT.

The chain combines TRBV2 with TRBJ2-7, with 8 nucleotides matching TRBD1. The CDR3 sequence is 17 residues long. Germline V gene sequence: CDR1 SNHLY, CDR2 FYNNEI. V was pared by 0 bases and J by 2 bases, with 9 bases of the junction left unmatched. DNA for the CDR3: TGTGCCAGCAGTGAAGCGGTTGGAGGGACAGGTGCCTACGAGCAGTACTTC. As protein: CASSEAVGGTGAYEQYF.

This chain's CDR3 is CASSPQHYGYTF. In DNA, the CDR3 is TGTGCCAGCAGCCCCCAGCACTATGGCTACACCTTC. The chain has TRBV12-3 or TRBV12-4 and TRBJ1-2; D not resolved. V shed 6 bases and J shed 3 bases, with 8 bases lying between them. This CDR3 comprises 12 residues.

The chain combines TRBV11-2 with TRBJ1-5; tentative D call: TRBD1 (5 bases). The CDR3 sequence is 18 residues long. Germline assignment: CDR1 SGHAT and CDR2 FQNNGV. Deletions cut 5 bases from V and 4 bases from J, with 24 bases between. CDR3 sequence reads: CASSPSPGRGNYNQPQHF. DNA of the CDR3: TGTGCCAGCAGCCCCTCTCCGGGACGCGGAAACTATAATCAGCCCCAGCATTTT.

This clonotype was counted only a few times. The J gene is TRBJ1-2, the V gene TRBV2; the match to TRBD1 covers 7 bases. From germline, CDR1 is SNHLY and CDR2 FYNNEI. The CDR3 loop spans 14 amino acids. Trimming removed 9 bases from V and 2 bases from J; junction bases left unmatched: 9. The CDR3 DNA is TGTGCCAGGCGGGGAGGACAGGAGAACTATGGCTACACCTTC. Amino acid sequence: CARRGGQENYGYTF.

The CDR3 sequence is CAITGGGAYEQFF. CDR3 DNA: TGTGCCATCACTGGCGGGGGGGCTTATGAGCAGTTCTTC. The chain has TRBV10-3 and TRBJ2-1; 9 bases are a match to TRBD2. V shed 7 bases and J 8 bases; nucleotides not matched to a gene: 6. In germline, CDR1 is ENHRY, CDR2 SYGVKD. The CDR3 totals 13 residues.

With regard to this clonotype: A read error is possible here, since a much larger clone lies one base away. The chain couples TRBV10-3 to TRBJ1-6; D is possibly TRBD1 (6 bases). The ends were cut back, 4 bases at V and 8 bases at J, with 15 bases in the middle. The CDR3 is 15 amino acids. Germline CDR1 reads ENHRY; CDR2 reads SYGVKD. The CDR3: CAISARAGGDSPLHF. DNA for the CDR3: TGTGCCATCAGTGCCCGGGCTGGGGGCGATTCACCCCTCCACTTT.

The V and J genes are TRBV18 and TRBJ1-1; TRBD1 might be the D (5 bases). CDR1 KGHSH and CDR2 LQKENI come from the germline V gene. Trimming removed 3 bases from V and 0 bases from J, with 11 bases in between. There are 15 residues in the CDR3. As DNA, the CDR3 is TGTGCCAGCTCACCGGAACCGACAGTGAACACTGAAGCTTTCTTT. It translates to CASSPEPTVNTEAFF.

The sample holds one count of this clonotype. This chain links TRBV10-3 with TRBJ1-6, with unresolved D. This CDR3 is built from 17 residues. Germline V gives CDR1 ENHRY, CDR2 SYGVKD. Trimming cost V 6 bases and J 10 bases, with 25 bases left between them. The CDR3 reads CAISEALTSGRESPLHF. The CDR3 nucleotides read TGTGCCATCAGCGAGGCTCTGACTAGCGGGAGGGAGTCACCCCTCCACTTT.

This clonotype was picked up a small number of times. The J gene is TRBJ2-7, the V gene TRBV14; tentatively, D is TRBD1 (5 bases). The germline CDR1 and CDR2 sequences are SGHDN and FVKESK. V lost 0 bases, J lost 5 bases, and 11 bases lay in between. The CDR3 contains 14 residues. CDR3 DNA: TGTGCCAGCAGCCAAGATTTAGGGGTTGACGAGCAGTACTTC. The encoded protein is CASSQDLGVDEQYF. The whole variable domain, filled in from reference TRBV14 and TRBJ2-7, reads EAGVTQFPSHSVIEKGQTVTLRCDPISGHDNLYWYRRVMGKEIKFLLHFVKESKQDESGMPNNRFLAERTGGTYSTLKVQPAELEDSGVYFCASSQDLGVDEQYFGPGTRLTVT.